The T cell receptor (beta chain) described here comes from a study of T cell responses to AZD1222 COVID-19 vaccine (dated by TCRdb to about 2021). Broadly, across the study: A total of just over 230 trial participants underwent TCR sequencing, of whom 207 received two doses of AZD1222 and approximately 25 received two doses of the MenACWY control vaccine. Trial participants were enrolled by age into 18-55, 56-69 and 70-plus year subgroups, with 148, 28 and 57 TCR-sequenced participants respectively. The research as a whole found: Reportedly, close to half of the unique spike-specific TCRs recognized epitopes lying outside the regions that are mutated in the B.1.351 and B.1.1.7 variants. Spike-specific TCR breadth and depth rose significantly after two AZD1222 doses compared with day 0 and with MenACWY recipients. Participants were mostly white British, with more females than males. The authors suggested clonal diversity may have been underestimated. In the small 56-69-year group, the increase in depth fell short of significance, most likely because of low power. Because no day 14 peak-response samples were available, repertoires were characterized only after the peak T cell response. The whole spike protein was spanned by vaccine-associated CD4 TCRs, and dominant responses were seen in regions 160-218 and 743-854. Only six or seven AZD1222 recipients were SARS-CoV-2 seropositive at baseline, limiting conclusions about previously exposed vaccinees.

The CDR3 regions of human TCRbeta chains were analyzed by immunosequencing. Processing in the source paper ran as follows. Repertoire TCRs were checked for matches against a reference library of SARS-CoV-2-specific TCRs that had been generated using the MIRA antigen-specificity platform. Breadth was defined as the fraction of unique TCRs that were SARS-CoV-2-associated. Depth was defined as the fraction of total T cells that were SARS-CoV-2-associated. Using the MIRA data, every spike-specific TCR was mapped to the spike region that the TCR reacted to and assigned to either a CD4 or a CD8 class. Log10-transformed breadth and depth values were compared by one-way ANOVA with Sidak's multiple comparisons tests. Entries here come from immuneACCESS through TCRdb and include only in-frame sequences with V and J called. Some clones fail to appear in such tables; in the studies checked, an unresolved V gene covers under half of the shortfall, and the cause of the remainder is unknown. The DNA was the basis for D and trimming; V, J and clone size are from that table. This sample holds 110,000 or so clones; roughly nine tenths were observed only once. The ten largest account for about 40% of the sample.

The germline V gene gives CDR1 as SNHLY and CDR2 as FYNNEI. The junction shows trimming of 3 bases on V and 4 bases on J, plus 9 bases between the germline ends. From the cysteine through the phenylalanine, the CDR3 covers 14 amino acids. The only DNA kept is the CDR3, 42 bases in frame from the first base. Interpreted using the paper, the time point label stands for: about 28 days (+/-7) after the second vaccine dose. AZD1222 recipients with second doses at about 4 weeks or about 12 weeks were pooled, because spike-specific TCR depth and breadth did not differ between schedules. Vaccinee samples were obtained from the UK trials COV001 and COV002, which included a single-blind randomized controlled phase 2/3 trial of AZD1222 (ChAdOx1 nCoV-19) in healthy adults. For TCRbeta chain sequencing, PBMC samples from trial participants were taken at day 0 and at day 28 after the second dose. As for this clone: It has no known antigen specificity. Base qualities are missing; no much larger clone stands one base away.

The chain is made from TRBV2 and TRBJ2-2; no D gene is confidently identified. This sequence originates from an adult who received the AZD1222 COVID-19 vaccine. The sample here was peripheral blood, taken 28 days after the second AZD1222 dose. DNA sequence: TGTGCCAGCAGTGACCGACGGTTCACCGGGGAGCTGTTTTTT. This encodes CASSDRRFTGELFF.